This TCR beta chain was obtained from a study of blood T cell repertoires in COVID-19. Overall study: Sites in the United States, Italy and Spain provided acute and convalescent COVID-19 samples.

The repertoire was sequenced with immunoSEQ multiplex PCR; TCRdb's copy has only in-frame clones and lacks some. The table includes around 220,000 clones, approximately 86% detected once. This CDR3 contains 10 residues. Looked up from germline, CDR1 is SQVTM and CDR2 is ANQGSEA. Trimming removed 6 bases from V and 6 bases from J, with 8 bases in between. This TCR derives from a woman older than 75 with active or convalescent COVID-19. The J gene is TRBJ2-5, the V gene TRBV29-1; a possible D gene is TRBD2 (5 bases). Specimen: peripheral blood. The CDR3 DNA reads as TGCAGCGTCCCGGGAAAGACCCAGTACTTC. Its protein is CSVPGKTQYF.